This is a list of T cell receptor beta chains from one sample in a study of vaccination effects on CD4 cells after COVID-19. Profiled with immunoSEQ multiplex PCR; TCRdb holds only in-frame clones, not every one. The table lists about 43,000 clones, around 76% of them singletons, with 11% in the top ten. Their antigens remain unidentified. The specimen comprised CD4+ T cells from PBMCs cultured with SARS-CoV-2 spike peptides, sampled before COVID-19 vaccination. The receptors here all came from a human donor who received a COVID-19 vaccine. Both conserved end residues are trimmed from each CDR3. Only some rows state a clone size, as once, few, many or a class for expanded clones.

cdr3_aa,clone_size,v_call,j_call
ASSLTGVNYGYT,-,TRBV7-8,TRBJ1-2
ASSTSVGIGYGYT,-,TRBV19,TRBJ1-2
AISGTGDYNEQF,-,TRBV10-3,TRBJ2-1
ASRPGEDKQHGYT,-,TRBV6-5,TRBJ1-2
ASSESGRANVLT,-,TRBV10-2,TRBJ2-6
ASSVEASRGAGNTIY,-,TRBV9,TRBJ1-3
ASSGSSGGPAQY,-,TRBV2,TRBJ2-5
ASSPKHRNEKLF,-,TRBV5-6,TRBJ1-4
ASMATGNYGYT,-,TRBV6-5,TRBJ1-2
ASSYTSSSTDTQY,once,TRBV7-8,TRBJ2-3
ASSLDQGGNTEAF,-,TRBV7-8,TRBJ1-1
SVEWNPSTDTQY,-,TRBV29-1,TRBJ2-3
ASSPRDRGQETQY,-,TRBV6-4,TRBJ2-5
ASSPPGQAYGYT,once,TRBV28,TRBJ1-2
ASRETGGRGETQY,once,TRBV5-1,TRBJ2-5
ASSDPNYGYT,few,TRBV6-4,TRBJ1-2
ASSRQGQAF,-,TRBV21-1,TRBJ1-1
ASSLAAAASDTQY,-,TRBV5-1,TRBJ2-3
SASLPSGNTIY,-,TRBV20-1,TRBJ1-3
ASSVDRDNQPQH,few,TRBV9,TRBJ1-5
ASRGGGQNNSPLH,-,TRBV2,TRBJ1-6
ASSGDLSQETQY,once,TRBV6-5,TRBJ2-5
ASSYGQGKFGDTQY,once,TRBV7-2,TRBJ2-3
ASSLTGGGNTIY,few,TRBV11-2,TRBJ1-3
ASSIDRGREKLF,-,TRBV7-2,TRBJ1-4
ASSFLGTETQY,once,TRBV7-9,TRBJ2-5
ASSPPGRAETQY,-,TRBV18,TRBJ2-5
ASSRIEIGELF,-,TRBV27,TRBJ2-2
ASSVVGQALGTEAF,-,TRBV9,TRBJ1-1
ASSLNTGELF,few,TRBV5-1,TRBJ2-2
ASRKLAGAGGEQF,-,TRBV2,TRBJ2-1
AIGKQGASGNEQF,-,TRBV10-3,TRBJ2-1
ASEVGVGSPLH,-,TRBV10-2,TRBJ1-6
ASSDFLINAGIYYGYT,-,TRBV6-1,TRBJ1-2
ASSLVWNTEAF,-,TRBV7-2,TRBJ1-1
ASSPQNTGELF,-,TRBV18,TRBJ2-2
ATSDGQPNEKLF,-,TRBV24-1,TRBJ1-4
ASSLGGPLQETQY,-,TRBV5-4,TRBJ2-5
ASSLGTVNYGYT,-,TRBV10-2,TRBJ1-2
ASSPDGGRGYT,-,TRBV7-2,TRBJ1-2
ATSGGYSGNTIY,-,TRBV6-5,TRBJ1-3